What follows is one T cell receptor beta chain and its context. Antigen unknown. This record belongs to a study of T cell responses to AZD1222 COVID-19 vaccine. Overall study results and limits: Mostly white British, mostly female donors; authors suggested clonal diversity may be underestimated. Seropositive at baseline were only a handful of AZD1222 recipients. When two AZD1222 doses had been given, Spike-specific TCR breadth and depth rose.

Measured with immunoSEQ multiplex PCR; TCRdb has only the in-frame clones, and not every one. The sample contains roughly 140,000 clones, about 91% of which appear only once. The receptor's source is an adult in good health. The material sequenced was peripheral blood, taken on day 0 of MenACWY control vaccination.

DNA of the CDR3: TGTGCCAGCAGCCAACAGGGCGGGCGAAGTTATGGCTACACCTTC. Its protein is CASSQQGGRSYGYTF. V usage is TRBV6-6 and J usage is TRBJ1-2, with D possibly matching TRBD1 (6 bases). V was clipped by 6 bases and J by 5 bases, with 19 bases between them. Germline V gene data show CDR1 as MNHNY and CDR2 as SVGAGI (reference sequence). The CDR3 spans 15 residues.